This T cell receptor (beta chain) was captured by sequencing in a study of cytomegalovirus exposure and HLA in healthy donors. Concerning this clone: Its antigen is undetermined.

Study-wide results and caveats: Because they were indistinguishable, some V segments, including TRBV6-2 and TRBV6-3, were excluded.

This CDR3 is built from 15 residues. Per germline, CDR1 PRHDT and CDR2 FYEKMQ (reference sequence). V was pared by 4 bases and J by 0 bases, with 2 bases of the junction left unmatched. PCR used 60 Vbeta primers and 13 Jbeta primers. Method: immunoSEQ multiplex PCR; TCRdb's copy keeps in-frame clones and lacks some. The sample lists more than 150,000 clones, around 83% occurring once. Sequenced material: PBMCs. The rearrangement uses TRBV13 and TRBJ2-1; 8 positions match TRBD2. This receptor was obtained from a woman aged 18 to 35 in good health and CMV-seronegative. The CDR3 nucleotides read TGTGCCAGCAGCTCAAGCGGGAGCTCCTACAATGAGCAGTTCTTC. This gives the protein CASSSSGSSYNEQFF.